The present T cell receptor beta chain was sequenced within a study of blood T cell repertoires in COVID-19. The CDR3 is 14 residues long. Germline V gene sequence: CDR1 SGHAT, CDR2 FQNNGV. The V gene lost 0 bases and the J gene lost 2 bases, with 7 bases spanning the gap. In the study's own analysis: Quantification of nucleated cells was approximated via reference gene primer amplification. The table came from immunoSEQ multiplex PCR; TCRdb's copy has only in-frame clones and leaves some out. The V and J calls and clone size are taken from that table; D and trimming were inferred from the DNA. The table includes approximately 200,000 clones, roughly four fifths detected once. Participants' reported clinical history set cohort assignment.

The chain uses TRBV11-2 and TRBJ1-1; D is unclear. This TCR derives from a man aged 35-49 years who had recovered from COVID-19. Material: PBMCs or T cells enriched from blood (not recorded which). CDR3 sequence: CASSLELANTEAFF. CDR3 nucleotide sequence: TGTGCCAGCAGCTTAGAGTTAGCTAACACTGAAGCTTTCTTT.